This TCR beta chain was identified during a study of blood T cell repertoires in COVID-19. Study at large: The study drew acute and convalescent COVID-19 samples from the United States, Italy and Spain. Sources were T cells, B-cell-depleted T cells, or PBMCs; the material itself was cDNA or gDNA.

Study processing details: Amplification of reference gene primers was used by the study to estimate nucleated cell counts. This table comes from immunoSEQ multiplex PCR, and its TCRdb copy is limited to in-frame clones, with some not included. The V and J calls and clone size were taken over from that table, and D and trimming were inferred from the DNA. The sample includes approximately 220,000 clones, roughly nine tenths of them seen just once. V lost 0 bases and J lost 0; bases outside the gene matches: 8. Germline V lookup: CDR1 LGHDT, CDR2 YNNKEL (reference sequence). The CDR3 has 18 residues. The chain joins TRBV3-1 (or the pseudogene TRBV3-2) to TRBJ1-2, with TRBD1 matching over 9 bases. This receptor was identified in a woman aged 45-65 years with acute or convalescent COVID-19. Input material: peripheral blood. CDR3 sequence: CASSQEATGGAANYGYTF. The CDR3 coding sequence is TGTGCCAGCAGCCAAGAAGCAACAGGGGGCGCGGCTAACTATGGCTACACCTTC.